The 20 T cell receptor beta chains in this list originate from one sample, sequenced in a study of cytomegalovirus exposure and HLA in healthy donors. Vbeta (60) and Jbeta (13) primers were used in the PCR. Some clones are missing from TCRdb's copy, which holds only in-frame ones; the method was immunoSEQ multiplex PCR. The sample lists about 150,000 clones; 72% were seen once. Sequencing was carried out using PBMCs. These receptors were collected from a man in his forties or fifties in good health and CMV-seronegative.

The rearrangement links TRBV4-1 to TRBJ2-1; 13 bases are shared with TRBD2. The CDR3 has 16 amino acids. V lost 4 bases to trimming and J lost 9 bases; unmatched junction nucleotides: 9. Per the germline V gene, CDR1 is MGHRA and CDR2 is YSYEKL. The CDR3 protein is CASSRPTSGGAGEQFF. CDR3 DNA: TGCGCCAGCAGCCGGCCAACTAGCGGGGGGGCGGGTGAGCAGTTCTTC.

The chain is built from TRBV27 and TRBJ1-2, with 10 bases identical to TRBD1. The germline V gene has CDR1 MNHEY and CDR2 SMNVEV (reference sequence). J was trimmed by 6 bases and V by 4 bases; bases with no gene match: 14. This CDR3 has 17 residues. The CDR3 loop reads CASSSYTNGQGEDGYTF. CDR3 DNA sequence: TGTGCCAGCAGTTCCTATACCAACGGACAGGGGGAGGATGGCTACACCTTC.

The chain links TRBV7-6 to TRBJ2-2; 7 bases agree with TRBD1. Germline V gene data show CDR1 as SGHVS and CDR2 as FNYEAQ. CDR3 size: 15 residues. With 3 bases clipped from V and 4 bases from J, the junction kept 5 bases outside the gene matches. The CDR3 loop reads CASSLRDRGTGELFF. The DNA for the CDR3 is TGTGCCAGCAGCTTGAGGGACAGAGGCACCGGGGAGCTGTTTTTT. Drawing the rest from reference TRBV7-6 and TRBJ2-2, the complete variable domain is GAGVSQSPRYKVTKRGQDVALRCDPISGHVSLYWYRQALGQGPEFLTYFNYEAQQDKSGLPNDRFSAERPEGSISTLTIQRTEQRDSAMYRCASSLRDRGTGELFFGEGSRLTVL.

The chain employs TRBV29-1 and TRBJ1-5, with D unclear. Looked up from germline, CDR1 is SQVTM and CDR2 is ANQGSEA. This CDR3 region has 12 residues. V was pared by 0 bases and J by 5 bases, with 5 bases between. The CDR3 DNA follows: TGCAGCGTTGAAGATCGGGATCAGCCCCAGCATTTT. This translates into CSVEDRDQPQHF.

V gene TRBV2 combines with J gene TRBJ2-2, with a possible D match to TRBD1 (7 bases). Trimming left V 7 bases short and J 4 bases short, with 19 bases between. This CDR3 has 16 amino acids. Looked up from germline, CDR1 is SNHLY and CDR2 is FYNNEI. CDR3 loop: CASNTPTGRSTGELFF. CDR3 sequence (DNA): TGTGCCAGCAACACGCCGACAGGGAGGTCCACCGGGGAGCTGTTTTTT.

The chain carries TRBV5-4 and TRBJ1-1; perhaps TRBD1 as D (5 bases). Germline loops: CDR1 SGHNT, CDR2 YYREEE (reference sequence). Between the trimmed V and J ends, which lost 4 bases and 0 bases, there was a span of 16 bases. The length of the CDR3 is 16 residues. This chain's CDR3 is CASSNPSGGVNTEAFF. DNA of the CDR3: TGTGCCAGCAGCAACCCGTCGGGGGGTGTGAACACTGAAGCTTTCTTT. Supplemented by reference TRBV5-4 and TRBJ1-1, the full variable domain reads ETGVTQSPTHLIKTRGQQVTLRCSSQSGHNTVSWYQQALGQGPQFIFQYYREEENGRGNFPPRFSGLQFPNYSSELNVNALELDDSALYLCASSNPSGGVNTEAFFGQGTRLTVV.

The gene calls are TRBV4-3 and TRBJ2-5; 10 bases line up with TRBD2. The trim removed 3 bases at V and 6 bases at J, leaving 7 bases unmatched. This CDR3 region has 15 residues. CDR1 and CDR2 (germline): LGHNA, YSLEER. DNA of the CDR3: TGCGCCAGCAGCCACTTATCTAGCGGGAGTCAGACCCAGTACTTC. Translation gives CASSHLSSGSQTQYF.

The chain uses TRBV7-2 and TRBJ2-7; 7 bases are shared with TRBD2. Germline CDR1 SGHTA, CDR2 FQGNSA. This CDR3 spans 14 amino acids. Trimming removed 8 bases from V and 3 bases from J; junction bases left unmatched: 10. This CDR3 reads CASSGEGWGYEQYF. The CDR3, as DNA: TGTGCCAGCTCTGGGGAGGGTTGGGGCTACGAGCAGTACTTC.

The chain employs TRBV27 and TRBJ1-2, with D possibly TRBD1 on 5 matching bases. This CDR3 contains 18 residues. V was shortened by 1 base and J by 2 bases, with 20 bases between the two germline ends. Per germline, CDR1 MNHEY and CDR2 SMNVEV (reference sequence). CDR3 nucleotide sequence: TGTGCCAGCAGTTTATTTGGGGGACTCAGAAGAACCAACTATGGCTACACCTTC. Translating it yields CASSLFGGLRRTNYGYTF.

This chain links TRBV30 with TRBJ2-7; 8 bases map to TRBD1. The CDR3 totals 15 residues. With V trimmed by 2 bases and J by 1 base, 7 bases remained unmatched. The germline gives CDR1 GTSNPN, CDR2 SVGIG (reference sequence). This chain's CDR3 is CAWSSRDRPSYEQYF. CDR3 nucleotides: TGTGCCTGGAGTAGCCGGGACAGGCCTTCCTACGAGCAGTACTTC.

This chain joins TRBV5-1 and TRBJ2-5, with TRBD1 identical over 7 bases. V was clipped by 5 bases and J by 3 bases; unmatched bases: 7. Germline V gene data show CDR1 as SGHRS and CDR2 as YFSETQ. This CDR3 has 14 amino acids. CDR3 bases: TGCGCCAGCAGGGGGTTCGGGACAGAAGAGACCCAGTACTTC. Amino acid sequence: CASRGFGTEETQYF.

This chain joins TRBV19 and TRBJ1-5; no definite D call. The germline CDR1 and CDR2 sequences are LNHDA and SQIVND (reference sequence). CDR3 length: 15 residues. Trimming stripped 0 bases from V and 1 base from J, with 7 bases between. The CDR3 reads CASSIDRLSNQPQHF. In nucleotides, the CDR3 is TGTGCCAGTAGTATAGACAGGTTAAGCAATCAGCCCCAGCATTTT.

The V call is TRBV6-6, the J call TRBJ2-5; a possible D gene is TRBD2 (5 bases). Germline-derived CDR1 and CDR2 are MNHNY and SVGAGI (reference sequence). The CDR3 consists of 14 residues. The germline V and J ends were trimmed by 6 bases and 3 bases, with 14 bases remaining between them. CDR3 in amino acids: CASRNAGVKETQYF. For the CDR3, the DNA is TGTGCCAGCAGAAATGCCGGGGTGAAAGAGACCCAGTACTTC.

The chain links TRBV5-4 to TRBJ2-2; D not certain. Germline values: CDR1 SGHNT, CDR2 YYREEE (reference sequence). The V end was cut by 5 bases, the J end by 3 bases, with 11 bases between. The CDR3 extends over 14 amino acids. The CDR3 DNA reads TGTGCCAGCAGGAATAGTGGGCACACCGGGGAGCTGTTTTTT. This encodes CASRNSGHTGELFF.

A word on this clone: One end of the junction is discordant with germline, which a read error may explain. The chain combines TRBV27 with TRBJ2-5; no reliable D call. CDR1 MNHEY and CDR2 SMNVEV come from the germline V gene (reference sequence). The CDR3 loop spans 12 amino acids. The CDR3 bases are TGTGCCAGCAGTCACTACCAAGAGGCCCAGTACTTC. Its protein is CASSHYQEAQYF.

The chain's CDR3 is CASSPYRWTNTEAFF. CDR3 in DNA: TGTGCCAGCAGTCCCTACAGGTGGACGAACACTGAAGCTTTCTTT. This chain joins TRBV28 and TRBJ1-1; a weak D match, TRBD1 (5 bases). Per germline, CDR1 MDHEN and CDR2 SYDVKM. The length of the CDR3 is 15 residues. Between the trimmed V and J ends, which lost 5 bases and 1 base, there was a span of 14 bases.

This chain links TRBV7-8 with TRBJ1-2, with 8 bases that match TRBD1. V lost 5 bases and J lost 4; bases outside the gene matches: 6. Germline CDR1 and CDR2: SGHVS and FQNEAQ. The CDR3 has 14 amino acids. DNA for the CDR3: TGTGCCAGCAGCGGCGACAGGGGACCCTATGGCTACACCTTC. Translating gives CASSGDRGPYGYTF.

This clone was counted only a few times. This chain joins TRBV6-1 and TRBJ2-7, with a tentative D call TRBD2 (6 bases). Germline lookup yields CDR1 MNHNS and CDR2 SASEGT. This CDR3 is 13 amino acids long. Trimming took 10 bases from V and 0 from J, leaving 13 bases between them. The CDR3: CATKPGASYEQYF. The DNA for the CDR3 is TGTGCCACTAAACCGGGAGCCTCCTACGAGCAGTACTTC.

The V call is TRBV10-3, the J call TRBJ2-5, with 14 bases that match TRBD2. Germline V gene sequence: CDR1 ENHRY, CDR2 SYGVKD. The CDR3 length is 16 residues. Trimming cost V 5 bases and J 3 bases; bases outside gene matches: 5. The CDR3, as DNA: TGTGCCATCAGTAGCTCGACTAGCGGGGGGGAAGAGACCCAGTACTTC. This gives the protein CAISSSTSGGEETQYF.

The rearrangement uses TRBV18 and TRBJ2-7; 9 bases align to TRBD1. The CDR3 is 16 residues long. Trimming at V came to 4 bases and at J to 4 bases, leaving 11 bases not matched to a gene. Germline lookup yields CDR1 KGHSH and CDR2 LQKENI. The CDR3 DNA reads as TGTGCCAGCTCACTCTTGCCGGGACAGGGAGAATACGAGCAGTACTTC. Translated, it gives CASSLLPGQGEYEQYF.